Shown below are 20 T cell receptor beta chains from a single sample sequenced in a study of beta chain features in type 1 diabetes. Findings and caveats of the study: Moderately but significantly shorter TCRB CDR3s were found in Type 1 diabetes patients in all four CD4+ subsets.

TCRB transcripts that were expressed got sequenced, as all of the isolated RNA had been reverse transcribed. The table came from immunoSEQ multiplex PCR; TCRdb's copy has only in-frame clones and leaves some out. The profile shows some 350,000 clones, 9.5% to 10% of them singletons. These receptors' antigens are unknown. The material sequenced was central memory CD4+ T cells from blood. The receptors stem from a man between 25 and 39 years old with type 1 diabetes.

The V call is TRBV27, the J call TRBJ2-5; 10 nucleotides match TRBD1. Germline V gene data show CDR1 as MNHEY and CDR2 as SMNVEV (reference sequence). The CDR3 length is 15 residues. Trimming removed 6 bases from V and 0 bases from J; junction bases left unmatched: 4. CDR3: CASSGTGVYQETQYF. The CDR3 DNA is TGTGCCAGCAGCGGGACAGGGGTGTACCAAGAGACCCAGTACTTC.

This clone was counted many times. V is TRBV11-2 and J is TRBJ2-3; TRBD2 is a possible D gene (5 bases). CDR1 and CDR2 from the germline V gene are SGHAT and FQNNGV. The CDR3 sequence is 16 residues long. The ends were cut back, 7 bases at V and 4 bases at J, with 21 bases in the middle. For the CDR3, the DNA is TGTGCCAGCACCCGTTCACGGCTAGCACTCTCAGATACGCAGTATTTT. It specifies CASTRSRLALSDTQYF.

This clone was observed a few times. The CDR3 nucleotides read TGTGCCAGCAGTGGACAGGGGGCTGGCAATCAGCCCCAGCATTTT. Amino acids: CASSGQGAGNQPQHF. The rearrangement joins TRBV2 to TRBJ1-5, with TRBD1 matching 10 bases. CDR1 and CDR2 from the germline V gene are SNHLY and FYNNEI. The CDR3 consists of 15 residues. V lost 4 bases, J lost 2 bases, and 2 bases stayed unmatched.

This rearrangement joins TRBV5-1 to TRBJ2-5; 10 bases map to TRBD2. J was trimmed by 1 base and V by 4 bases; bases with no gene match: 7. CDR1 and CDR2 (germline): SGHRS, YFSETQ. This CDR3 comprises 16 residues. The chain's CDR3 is CASSLKTSGSQETQYF. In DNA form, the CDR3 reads TGCGCCAGCAGCCTAAAGACTAGCGGGTCCCAAGAGACCCAGTACTTC.

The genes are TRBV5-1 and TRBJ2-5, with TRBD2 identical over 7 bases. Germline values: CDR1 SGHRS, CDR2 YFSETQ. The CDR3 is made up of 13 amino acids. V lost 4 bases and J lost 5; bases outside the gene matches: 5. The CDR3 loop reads CASSPAGRETQYF. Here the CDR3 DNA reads TGCGCCAGCAGCCCCGCCGGGAGGGAGACCCAGTACTTC.

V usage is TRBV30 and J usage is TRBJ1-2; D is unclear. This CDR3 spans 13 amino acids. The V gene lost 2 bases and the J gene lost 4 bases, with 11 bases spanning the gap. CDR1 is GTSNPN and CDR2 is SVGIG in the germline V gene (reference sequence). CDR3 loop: CAWSRQESYGYTF. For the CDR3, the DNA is TGTGCCTGGAGTAGGCAGGAGAGCTATGGCTACACCTTC. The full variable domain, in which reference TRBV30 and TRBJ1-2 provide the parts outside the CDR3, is SQTIHQWPATLVQPVGSPLSLECTVEGTSNPNLYWYRQAAGRGLQLLFYSVGIGQISSEVPQNLSASRPQDRQFILSSKKLLLSDSGFYLCAWSRQESYGYTFGSGTRLTVV.

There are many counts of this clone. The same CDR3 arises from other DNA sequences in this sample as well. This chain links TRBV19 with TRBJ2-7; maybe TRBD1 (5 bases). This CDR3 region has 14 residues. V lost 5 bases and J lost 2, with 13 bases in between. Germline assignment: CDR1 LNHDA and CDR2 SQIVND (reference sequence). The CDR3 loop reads CASSLTGFPYEQYF. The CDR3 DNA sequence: TGTGCCAGTAGTCTCACAGGTTTTCCCTACGAGCAGTACTTC.

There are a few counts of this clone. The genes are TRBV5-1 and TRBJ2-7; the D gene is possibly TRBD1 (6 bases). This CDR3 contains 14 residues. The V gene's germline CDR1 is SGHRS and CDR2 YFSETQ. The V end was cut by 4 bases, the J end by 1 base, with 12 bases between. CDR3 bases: TGCGCCAGCAGCCCCCGGACAGAGTCCTACGAGCAGTACTTC. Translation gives CASSPRTESYEQYF.

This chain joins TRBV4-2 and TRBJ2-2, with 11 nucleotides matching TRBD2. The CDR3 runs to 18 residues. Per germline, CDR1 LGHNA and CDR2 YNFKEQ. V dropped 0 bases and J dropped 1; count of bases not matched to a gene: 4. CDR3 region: CASSQDFSGRGNTGELFF. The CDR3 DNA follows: TGTGCCAGCAGCCAAGATTTTAGCGGGAGGGGGAACACCGGGGAGCTGTTTTTT.

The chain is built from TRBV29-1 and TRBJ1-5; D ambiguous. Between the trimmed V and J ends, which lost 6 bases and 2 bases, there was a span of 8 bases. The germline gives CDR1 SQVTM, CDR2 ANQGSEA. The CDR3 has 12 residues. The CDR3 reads CSVDGGNQPQHF. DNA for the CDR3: TGCAGCGTCGACGGGGGCAATCAGCCCCAGCATTTT. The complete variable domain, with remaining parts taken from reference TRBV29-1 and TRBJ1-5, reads SAVISQKPSRDICQRGTSLTIQCQVDSQVTMMFWYRQQPGQSLTLIATANQGSEATYESGFVIDKFPISRPNLTFSTLTVSNMSPEDSSIYLCSVDGGNQPQHFGDGTRLSIL.

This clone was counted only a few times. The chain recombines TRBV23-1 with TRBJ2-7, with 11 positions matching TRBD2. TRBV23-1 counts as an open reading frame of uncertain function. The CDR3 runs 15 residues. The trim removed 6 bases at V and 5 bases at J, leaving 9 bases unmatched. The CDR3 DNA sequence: TGCGCCAGCAGCCGTTTACTAGCGGGAGTCAACGAGCAGTACTTC. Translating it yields CASSRLLAGVNEQYF.

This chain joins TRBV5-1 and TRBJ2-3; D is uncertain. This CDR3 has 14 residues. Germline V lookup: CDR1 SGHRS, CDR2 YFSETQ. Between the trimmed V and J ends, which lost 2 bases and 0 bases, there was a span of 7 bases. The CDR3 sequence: CASSFGQSTDTQYF. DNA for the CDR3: TGCGCCAGCAGCTTTGGGCAAAGCACAGATACGCAGTATTTT.

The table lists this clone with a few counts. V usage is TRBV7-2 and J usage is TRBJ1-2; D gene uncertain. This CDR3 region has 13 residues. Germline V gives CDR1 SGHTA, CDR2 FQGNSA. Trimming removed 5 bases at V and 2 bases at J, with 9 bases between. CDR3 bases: TGTGCCAGCAGCCCCGACACGAACTATGGCTACACCTTC. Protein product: CASSPDTNYGYTF.

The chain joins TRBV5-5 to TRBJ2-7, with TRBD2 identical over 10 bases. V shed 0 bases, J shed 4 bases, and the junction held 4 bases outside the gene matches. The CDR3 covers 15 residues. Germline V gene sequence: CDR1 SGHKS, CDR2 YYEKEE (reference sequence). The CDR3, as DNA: TGTGCCAGCAGCTTGGCCTTAGCGGGAGGTTACGAGCAGTACTTC. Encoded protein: CASSLALAGGYEQYF.

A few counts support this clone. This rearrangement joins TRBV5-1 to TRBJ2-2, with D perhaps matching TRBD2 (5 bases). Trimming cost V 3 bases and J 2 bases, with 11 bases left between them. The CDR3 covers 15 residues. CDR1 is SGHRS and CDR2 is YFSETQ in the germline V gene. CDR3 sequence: CASSSRSGNTGELFF. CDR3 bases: TGCGCCAGCAGCTCGAGGAGCGGTAACACCGGGGAGCTGTTTTTT.

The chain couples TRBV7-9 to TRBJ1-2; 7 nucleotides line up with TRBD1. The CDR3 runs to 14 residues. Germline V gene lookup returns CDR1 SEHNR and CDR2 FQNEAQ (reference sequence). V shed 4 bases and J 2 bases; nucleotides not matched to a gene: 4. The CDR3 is CASSSTGHNYGYTF. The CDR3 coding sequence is TGTGCCAGCAGCTCGACAGGGCACAACTATGGCTACACCTTC. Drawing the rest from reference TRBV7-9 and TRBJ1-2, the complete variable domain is DTGVSQNPRHKITKRGQNVTFRCDPISEHNRLYWYRQTLGQGPEFLTYFQNEAQLEKSRLLSDRFSAERPKGSFSTLEIQRTEQGDSAMYLCASSSTGHNYGYTFGSGTRLTVV.

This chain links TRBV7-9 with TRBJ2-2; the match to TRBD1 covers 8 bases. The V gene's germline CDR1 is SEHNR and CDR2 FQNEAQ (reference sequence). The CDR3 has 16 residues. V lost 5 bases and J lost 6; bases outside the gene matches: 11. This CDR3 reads CASSGRGQGQAGELFF. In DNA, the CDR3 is TGTGCCAGCAGCGGAAGAGGACAGGGACAAGCCGGGGAGCTGTTTTTT.

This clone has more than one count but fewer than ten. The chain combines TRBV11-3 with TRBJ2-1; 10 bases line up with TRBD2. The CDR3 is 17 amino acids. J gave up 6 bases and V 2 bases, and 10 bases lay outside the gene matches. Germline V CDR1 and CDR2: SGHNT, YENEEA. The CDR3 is CASSLTLAGVSSNEQFF. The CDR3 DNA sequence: TGTGCCAGCAGCTTAACCCTAGCGGGAGTCTCTAGCAATGAGCAGTTCTTC.

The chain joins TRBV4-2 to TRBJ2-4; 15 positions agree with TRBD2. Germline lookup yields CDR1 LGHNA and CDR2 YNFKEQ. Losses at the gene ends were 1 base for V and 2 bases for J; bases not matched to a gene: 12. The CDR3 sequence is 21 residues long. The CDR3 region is CASSQAPLGLAGGPTKNIQYF. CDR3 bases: TGTGCCAGCAGCCAAGCGCCTCTTGGACTAGCGGGAGGGCCGACCAAAAACATTCAGTACTTC.

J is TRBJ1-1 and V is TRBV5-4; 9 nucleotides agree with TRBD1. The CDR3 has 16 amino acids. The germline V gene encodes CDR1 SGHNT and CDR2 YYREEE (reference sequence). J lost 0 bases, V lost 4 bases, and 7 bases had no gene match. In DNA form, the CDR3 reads TGTGCCAGCAGCCCGGACAGGGGTACGATGAACACTGAAGCTTTCTTT. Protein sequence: CASSPDRGTMNTEAFF. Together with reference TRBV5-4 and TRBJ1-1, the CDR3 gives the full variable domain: ETGVTQSPTHLIKTRGQQVTLRCSSQSGHNTVSWYQQALGQGPQFIFQYYREEENGRGNFPPRFSGLQFPNYSSELNVNALELDDSALYLCASSPDRGTMNTEAFFGQGTRLTVV.